This entry lists 14 T cell receptor beta chains sequenced from one sample in a study of radiotherapy plus CTLA-4 blockade in lung cancer. Only in-frame clones appear in the TCRdb table, and some are missing; sequencing was by immunoSEQ multiplex PCR. The table has tens of thousands of clones, about three quarters seen once. Sequencing used peripheral blood, obtained from a patient treated with radiotherapy plus ipilimumab. These receptors originate from a human donor with non-small cell lung cancer who had stable disease on radiotherapy plus ipilimumab.

The V and J genes are TRBV6-1 and TRBJ2-7, with TRBD1 matching 10 bases. Unmatched junction bases numbered 9, after V lost 3 bases and J lost 4 bases. This CDR3 region has 16 residues. Germline-derived CDR1 and CDR2 are MNHNS and SASEGT. CDR3 sequence (DNA): TGTGCCAGCAGTGACACCTTTTGGACAGGGGGATACGAGCAGTACTTC. It specifies CASSDTFWTGGYEQYF.

This clone was seen more than once but under ten times. The rearrangement joins TRBV4-1 to TRBJ2-7; D remains unclear. The CDR3 is 11 residues long. Germline V gives CDR1 MGHRA, CDR2 YSYEKL. V lost 3 bases and J 3 bases, leaving 3 bases between the germline ends. CDR3 amino acids: CASSQDYEQYF. The CDR3 DNA is TGCGCCAGCAGCCAGGACTACGAGCAGTACTTC.

The genes are TRBV4-2 and TRBJ1-5; TRBD1 might be the D (5 bases). This CDR3 comprises 17 residues. Germline V gene data show CDR1 as LGHNA and CDR2 as YNFKEQ. Deletions cut 6 bases from V and 2 bases from J, with 20 bases between. The CDR3 is CASSRTGSAGGNQPQHF. CDR3 sequence (DNA): TGTGCCAGCAGTCGTACAGGCTCCGCAGGTGGCAATCAGCCCCAGCATTTT.

The genes are TRBV4-1 and TRBJ2-7; tentative D call: TRBD1 (6 bases). This CDR3 region has 16 residues. V was trimmed by 3 bases and J by 2 bases, leaving 17 bases between them. Germline assignment: CDR1 MGHRA and CDR2 YSYEKL. The CDR3 DNA sequence: TGCGCCAGCAGCCAGACCTGGGACACGCTTCCCTACGAGCAGTACTTC. This sequence encodes CASSQTWDTLPYEQYF.

The chain carries TRBV9 and TRBJ1-3; tentative D call: TRBD1 (5 bases). The CDR3 covers 13 residues. Germline values: CDR1 SGDLS, CDR2 YYNGEE. In nucleotides, the CDR3 is TGTGGTTCCGGCCCGGGACGGGGAAACACCATATATTTT. It encodes CGSGPGRGNTIYF. Filled out from reference TRBV9 and TRBJ1-3, the complete variable domain reads DSGVTQTPKHLITATGQRVTLRCSPRSGDLSVYWYQQSLDQGLQFLIQYYNGEERAKGNILERFSAQQFPDLHSELNLSSLELGDSALYFCGSGPGRGNTIYFGEGSWLTVV.

V gene TRBV27 combines with J gene TRBJ1-1; possible D gene TRBD1, 5 bases. The V end lost 5 bases, the J end lost 0 bases, and 13 bases lay between the germline ends. Looked up from germline, CDR1 is MNHEY and CDR2 is SMNVEV (reference sequence). The CDR3 has 15 amino acids. CDR3 coding DNA: TGTGCCAGCAGTCCACGACAGTTAATGAACACTGAAGCTTTCTTT. It translates to CASSPRQLMNTEAFF.

The chain links TRBV5-6 to TRBJ2-3, with 8 bases that match TRBD1. Germline V lookup: CDR1 SGHDT, CDR2 YYEEEE. There are 16 residues in the CDR3. Trimming took 3 bases from V and 1 from J; bases not matched to a gene: 7. CDR3 in amino acids: CASSSDRGPRTDTQYF. The DNA of the CDR3 is TGTGCCAGCAGCTCCGACAGGGGCCCCCGCACAGATACGCAGTATTTT.

This clone occurred a few times. The chain combines TRBV6-5 with TRBJ2-2; a possible D gene is TRBD2 (6 bases). The CDR3 contains 13 residues. CDR1 and CDR2 from the germline V gene are MNHEY and SVGAGI. V lost 7 bases and J 4 bases, leaving 10 bases between the germline ends. The CDR3 DNA reads as TGTGCCAGCAACACTAGCCCCACCGGGGAGCTGTTTTTT. Translation gives CASNTSPTGELFF.

This clone was found once. The chain has TRBV7-8 and TRBJ2-5; TRBD1 agrees at 9 bases. This CDR3 region has 15 residues. V shed 3 bases and J 7 bases; nucleotides not matched to a gene: 9. The germline V gene has CDR1 SGHVS and CDR2 FQNEAQ. The CDR3 is CASSFRQGDVGTQYF. As DNA, the CDR3 is TGTGCCAGCAGCTTCCGACAGGGGGATGTGGGGACCCAGTACTTC.

This clone turned up a few times. The chain employs TRBV29-1 and TRBJ2-7; D unresolved. The V gene's germline CDR1 is SQVTM and CDR2 ANQGSEA. The CDR3 covers 12 residues. V dropped 2 bases and J dropped 5 bases, with 10 bases sitting between them. CDR3 protein: CSVERNSHEQYF. In DNA form, the CDR3 reads TGCAGCGTTGAAAGGAACAGCCACGAGCAGTACTTC.

This chain joins TRBV5-1 and TRBJ2-7; D may be TRBD1 (6 bases). The V end was cut by 5 bases, the J end by 7 bases, with 10 bases between. The V gene's germline CDR1 is SGHRS and CDR2 YFSETQ. The CDR3 sequence is 11 residues long. CDR3 sequence reads: CASRQGREQYF. The CDR3 region has the DNA TGCGCCAGCAGACAGGGAAGGGAGCAGTACTTC. Using reference TRBV5-1 and TRBJ2-7 for the parts outside the CDR3, the full variable domain is KAGVTQTPRYLIKTRGQQVTLSCSPISGHRSVSWYQQTPGQGLQFLFEYFSETQRNKGNFPGRFSGRQFSNSRSEMNVSTLELGDSALYLCASRQGREQYFGPGTRLTVT.

V usage is TRBV27 and J usage is TRBJ2-1; D is uncertain. The V end was cut by 5 bases, the J end by 8 bases, with 13 bases between. CDR1 and CDR2 from the germline V gene are MNHEY and SMNVEV (reference sequence). The CDR3 is 13 amino acids. DNA for the CDR3: TGTGCCAGCAGTCCTAGACTGCGGTATGAGCAGTTCTTC. Residues: CASSPRLRYEQFF.

This clone was seen only a few times. The rearrangement links TRBV19 to TRBJ1-5; 7 positions agree with TRBD1. Losses at the gene ends were 4 bases for V and 6 bases for J; bases not matched to a gene: 3. The CDR3 has 13 residues. Germline V gives CDR1 LNHDA, CDR2 SQIVND (reference sequence). The CDR3 DNA reads as TGTGCCAGTAGTAGGGACAGCCCTCAGCCCCAGCATTTT. Protein product: CASSRDSPQPQHF.

The chain recombines TRBV6-1 with TRBJ1-5; 9 bases are a match to TRBD1. This CDR3 is built from 16 residues. The ends lost 1 base at V and 9 bases at J; junction bases unmatched: 10. Germline lookup yields CDR1 MNHNS and CDR2 SASEGT. CDR3 in amino acids: CASSEVGGGQGRPQHF. The CDR3 nucleotides are TGTGCCAGCAGTGAAGTGGGGGGGGGACAGGGAAGGCCCCAGCATTTT.